The 27 T cell receptor beta chains reported below all come from one sample, sequenced in a study of shared clonotypes between healthy human individuals. Sequencing used immunoSEQ multiplex PCR; TCRdb keeps in-frame clones, though not all of them. The repertoire holds roughly 1,500,000 clones, with approximately 98.5% as singletons. The material sequenced was naive CD4+ T cells sorted from blood. The subset denotes: CD45RA+ positively selected. These TCRs come from a man aged 30 to 39 in good health.

This clone showed up just once. The chain joins TRBV27 to TRBJ2-2; TRBD1 is a possible D gene (5 bases). The V end was cut by 4 bases, the J end by 4 bases, with 13 bases between. CDR1 is MNHEY, CDR2 SMNVEV, per germline (reference sequence). The CDR3 sequence is 15 residues long. CDR3 protein: CASSSVGRITGELFF. CDR3 in DNA: TGTGCCAGCAGTTCGGTGGGGCGCATCACCGGGGAGCTGTTTTTT.

The chain combines TRBV9 with TRBJ2-1; TRBD2 matches 14 bases. The CDR3 length is 18 residues. Germline-derived CDR1 and CDR2 are SGDLS and YYNGEE. J gave up 4 bases and V 3 bases, and 9 bases lay outside the gene matches. CDR3 loop: CASSGAGLAGGGYNEQFF. For the CDR3, the DNA is TGTGCCAGCAGCGGAGCCGGACTAGCGGGGGGAGGGTACAATGAGCAGTTCTTC.

This chain links TRBV11-2 with TRBJ2-3; D is ambiguous. Germline CDR1 is SGHAT and CDR2 is FQNNGV. Trimming stripped 6 bases from V and 0 bases from J, with 7 bases between. The CDR3 is 13 amino acids. CDR3 loop: CASREPSTDTQYF. The CDR3 DNA sequence: TGTGCCAGCAGAGAGCCTAGCACAGATACGCAGTATTTT.

The chain is built from TRBV27 and TRBJ2-7; no definite D call. V lost 2 bases to trimming and J lost 2 bases, with 7 bases between them. The CDR3 is 13 residues long. Looked up from germline, CDR1 is MNHEY and CDR2 is SMNVEV (reference sequence). The CDR3, as DNA: TGTGCCAGCAGTTTACAGAGTACCTACGAGCAGTACTTC. Translating gives CASSLQSTYEQYF.

The chain recombines TRBV5-8 with TRBJ1-1; D is ambiguous. Germline CDR1 reads SGHTS; CDR2 reads YDEGEE. CDR3 size: 13 residues. V lost 3 bases and J lost 0, with 6 bases in between. CDR3 bases: TGTGCCAGCAGCTGGGTCATGAACACTGAAGCTTTCTTT. Amino acid sequence: CASSWVMNTEAFF.

The genes are TRBV15 and TRBJ2-2; D gene uncertain. The CDR3 loop spans 15 amino acids. The germline V gene has CDR1 LNHNV and CDR2 YYDKDF (reference sequence). Trimming stripped 0 bases from V and 1 base from J, with 6 bases between. CDR3 bases: TGTGCCACCAGCAGAGAGTGGGGGAACACCGGGGAGCTGTTTTTT. Amino acid sequence: CATSREWGNTGELFF.

The chain links TRBV7-9 to TRBJ2-1; weak D call: TRBD2 (7 bases). Germline lookup yields CDR1 SEHNR and CDR2 FQNEAQ (reference sequence). The CDR3 spans 15 residues. The V and J ends lost 8 bases and 5 bases respectively, with 19 bases between them. The CDR3 sequence is CASLKQGLPDNEQFF. DNA of the CDR3: TGTGCCAGCCTGAAACAGGGACTACCGGACAATGAGCAGTTCTTC.

V and J are TRBV28 and TRBJ1-4, with D tentatively TRBD1 (5 bases). This CDR3 is 14 amino acids long. The germline CDR1 and CDR2 sequences are MDHEN and SYDVKM. V was trimmed by 4 bases and J by 7 bases, leaving 13 bases between them. The CDR3 is CASSWAGTGEKLFF. The DNA for the CDR3 is TGTGCCAGCAGTTGGGCCGGGACGGGTGAAAAACTGTTTTTT.

This chain connects TRBV11-2 to TRBJ2-1; possibly TRBD2 for D (6 bases). Trimming removed 3 bases at V and 5 bases at J, with 17 bases between. CDR1 is SGHAT and CDR2 is FQNNGV in the germline V gene. CDR3 length: 16 residues. The CDR3 nucleotides are TGTGCCAGCAGCTTTCTGCGTTCGGGGGACCACAATGAGCAGTTCTTC. It is translated as CASSFLRSGDHNEQFF.

For this clone: This CDR3 is also generated by other DNA sequences in the sample. The chain carries TRBV18 and TRBJ1-2; D not certain. The germline gives CDR1 KGHSH, CDR2 LQKENI. This CDR3 is built from 13 residues. The V gene lost 2 bases and the J gene lost 4 bases, with 8 bases spanning the gap. CDR3 nucleotides: TGTGCCAGCTCACCAGGCAGCCTCTATGGCTACACCTTC. Its protein product is CASSPGSLYGYTF.

The CDR3 bases are TGTGCCAGCAGCTTAGGGTCCCTGGGGGAGCTGTTTTTT. Translating it yields CASSLGSLGELFF. The genes are TRBV11-3 and TRBJ2-2; D is uncertain. Germline assignment: CDR1 SGHNT and CDR2 YENEEA. Trimming cost V 1 base and J 8 bases, with 8 bases left between them. This CDR3 is 13 amino acids long.

CDR3 region: CASSPDRGSYEKLFF. In DNA, the CDR3 is TGCGCCAGCAGCCCAGACAGGGGGTCTTATGAAAAACTGTTTTTT. This chain connects TRBV4-3 to TRBJ1-4, with 9 bases lining up with TRBD1. Germline V gene data show CDR1 as LGHNA and CDR2 as YSLEER. The V segment lost 4 bases and the J segment 6 bases; nucleotides outside the gene matches: 6. The CDR3 runs to 15 residues.

V gene TRBV7-2 combines with J gene TRBJ2-5; D uncertain. There are 13 residues in the CDR3. Germline CDR1 reads SGHTA; CDR2 reads FQGNSA. The germline V and J ends were trimmed by 3 bases and 1 base, with 6 bases remaining between them. For the CDR3, the DNA is TGTGCCAGCAGCTTTAGCTTCCAAGAGACCCAGTACTTC. Translation gives CASSFSFQETQYF. The full variable domain, with the rest looked up from reference TRBV7-2 and TRBJ2-5, is GAGVSQSPSNKVTEKGKDVELRCDPISGHTALYWYRQSLGQGLEFLIYFQGNSAPDKSGLPSDRFSAERTGGSVSTLTIQRTQQEDSAVYLCASSFSFQETQYFGPGTRLLVL.

DNA for the CDR3: TGTGCCAGCAGCCAAGATATCAGTGGGACTAGCGGGAGGTACAATGAGCAGTTCTTC. Amino acid sequence: CASSQDISGTSGRYNEQFF. The chain is built from TRBV14 and TRBJ2-1, with TRBD2 matching 15 bases. With V trimmed by 0 bases and J by 4 bases, 7 bases remained unmatched. The CDR3 covers 19 residues. CDR1 and CDR2 from the germline V gene are SGHDN and FVKESK.

The chain combines TRBV4-3 with TRBJ2-7; tentatively, D is TRBD2 (6 bases). Trimming shortened V by 0 bases and J by 3 bases, and 9 bases separated the two germline ends. Germline assignment: CDR1 LGHNA and CDR2 YSLEER. The CDR3 is 14 residues long. The CDR3 bases are TGCGCCAGCAGCCAAGATCTGGGGGGCTACGAGCAGTACTTC. It is translated as CASSQDLGGYEQYF.

The chain couples TRBV27 to TRBJ1-5, with TRBD1 matching 7 bases. V was pared by 6 bases and J by 0 bases, with 11 bases of the junction left unmatched. This CDR3 contains 17 residues. CDR1 and CDR2 (germline): MNHEY, SMNVEV (reference sequence). The CDR3, as DNA: TGTGCCAGCAGACTGAGACAGGGCCACGATAGCAATCAGCCCCAGCATTTT. This sequence encodes CASRLRQGHDSNQPQHF.

The J gene is TRBJ1-5, the V gene TRBV10-2; D might be TRBD1 (6 bases). The germline gives CDR1 WSHSY, CDR2 SAAADI. The CDR3 is made up of 15 amino acids. V gave up 6 bases and J gave up 4 bases, with 16 bases separating them. The CDR3 DNA follows: TGCGCCAGCAGAGCAAGGACAGCTCATAATCAGCCCCAGCATTTT. This translates into CASRARTAHNQPQHF.

The chain employs TRBV6-1 and TRBJ2-1; tentatively, D is TRBD2 (5 bases). Per the germline V gene, CDR1 is MNHNS and CDR2 is SASEGT. The CDR3 extends over 11 amino acids. The V end was cut by 8 bases, the J end by 10 bases, with 12 bases between. The chain's CDR3 is CASQRVREQFF. The CDR3 nucleotides are TGTGCCAGCCAGAGGGTCAGAGAGCAGTTCTTC.

Concerning this clone: The sample has other DNA sequences that encode this CDR3 too. This chain links TRBV6-5 with TRBJ2-7; TRBD1 or TRBD2 may be the D gene (5 bases each). The V and J ends lost 2 bases and 1 base respectively, with 9 bases between them. The CDR3 is 14 amino acids. Germline CDR1 reads MNHEY; CDR2 reads SVGAGI. In nucleotides, the CDR3 is TGTGCCAGCAGTTACCGGGACGGTTCCTACGAGCAGTACTTC. Translation: CASSYRDGSYEQYF.

The rearrangement uses TRBV7-2 and TRBJ1-1, with no clear D. CDR1 and CDR2 from the germline V gene are SGHTA and FQGNSA. This CDR3 has 14 amino acids. Trimming took off 0 bases at V and 4 bases at J, with 9 bases between the two ends. DNA for the CDR3: TGTGCCAGCAGCTTAGCCCGAGTCAGCACTGAAGCTTTCTTT. It encodes CASSLARVSTEAFF.

This chain uses TRBV6-6 with TRBJ1-1; 7 bases are shared with TRBD1. Germline CDR1 MNHNY, CDR2 SVGAGI (reference sequence). The CDR3 consists of 15 residues. Trimming removed 6 bases from V and 0 bases from J; junction bases left unmatched: 7. The CDR3 sequence: CASRPTTGLNTEAFF. The CDR3 DNA is TGTGCCAGCAGACCCACGACAGGGCTGAACACTGAAGCTTTCTTT.

About this clone: Other DNA sequences from this sample encode an identical CDR3 as well. The chain carries TRBV9 and TRBJ2-1; 7 bases map to TRBD1. V shed 2 bases and J 1 base; nucleotides not matched to a gene: 3. The CDR3 spans 15 residues. Germline V CDR1 and CDR2: SGDLS, YYNGEE. CDR3 DNA sequence: TGTGCCAGCAGCGTGACAGGGACGTCCTACAATGAGCAGTTCTTC. This gives the protein CASSVTGTSYNEQFF.

V usage is TRBV19 and J usage is TRBJ2-7; 9 bases line up with TRBD1. CDR3 length: 15 residues. Germline loops: CDR1 LNHDA, CDR2 SQIVND (reference sequence). V shed 3 bases and J 2 bases; nucleotides not matched to a gene: 5. CDR3 sequence (DNA): TGTGCCAGTAGTATCCAGGACAGGGGTACCTACGAGCAGTACTTC. Protein sequence: CASSIQDRGTYEQYF.

This chain uses TRBV6-6 with TRBJ1-1, with D unclear. V was pared by 9 bases and J by 1 base, with 9 bases between. From germline, CDR1 is MNHNY and CDR2 SVGAGI (reference sequence). This CDR3 comprises 12 residues. CDR3 DNA: TGTGCCAGTCGGCTGGGGAACACTGAAGCTTTCTTT. This gives the protein CASRLGNTEAFF.

The V call is TRBV28, the J call TRBJ2-1; possibly TRBD2 for D (6 bases). Looked up from germline, CDR1 is MDHEN and CDR2 is SYDVKM. The CDR3 runs 15 residues. Trimming shortened V by 5 bases and J by 0 bases, and 11 bases separated the two germline ends. CDR3 sequence: CASSTPGSSYNEQFF. The CDR3 bases are TGTGCCAGCAGTACCCCCGGGAGCTCCTACAATGAGCAGTTCTTC.

The chain couples TRBV4-2 to TRBJ2-4, with D possibly TRBD1 on 6 matching bases. CDR1 and CDR2 from the germline V gene are LGHNA and YNFKEQ. There are 17 residues in the CDR3. Trimming cost V 2 bases and J 0 bases, with 14 bases left between them. CDR3 sequence reads: CASSQLTGTRAKNIQYF. The CDR3 nucleotides read TGTGCCAGCAGCCAACTCACAGGGACAAGAGCCAAAAACATTCAGTACTTC.

V and J are TRBV5-4 and TRBJ2-3, with D hard to call. The V gene's germline CDR1 is SGHNT and CDR2 YYREEE (reference sequence). V lost 2 bases and J 2 bases, leaving 3 bases between the germline ends. CDR3 length: 12 amino acids. The CDR3 DNA is TGTGCCAGCAGCTTTATCACAGATACGCAGTATTTT. Its protein is CASSFITDTQYF.